One sample yielded the 4 T cell receptor beta chains listed below, sequenced in a study of blood T cell repertoires in COVID-19. Sequencing was performed with immunoSEQ multiplex PCR; in TCRdb, only in-frame clones are kept and a portion is missing. The sample carries about 180,000 clones, 88% recorded once. The sample was peripheral blood. These receptors came from a woman aged 25 to 39 with acute or convalescent COVID-19.

The chain uses TRBV5-4 and TRBJ2-7; 9 nucleotides match TRBD2. This CDR3 is 14 amino acids long. Germline trimming cut 7 bases from V and 2 bases from J; bases unmatched to any gene: 7. CDR1 is SGHNT and CDR2 is YYREEE in the germline V gene (reference sequence). CDR3 loop: CASASGRHTYEQYF. The CDR3 DNA reads TGTGCCAGCGCGAGCGGGAGGCATACCTACGAGCAGTACTTC.

This clone was seen a single time. This chain uses TRBV7-2 with TRBJ2-7; maybe TRBD2 (5 bases). The CDR3 consists of 14 residues. CDR1 is SGHTA, CDR2 FQGNSA, per germline. V was cut by 5 bases and J by 3 bases, with 14 bases left in between. The CDR3 sequence is CASSVEGLHYEQYF. For the CDR3, the DNA is TGTGCCAGCAGCGTCGAAGGACTTCACTACGAGCAGTACTTC.

The chain links TRBV3-1 (or the pseudogene TRBV3-2) to TRBJ2-2; 11 bases match TRBD1. The germline gives CDR1 LGHDT, CDR2 YNNKEL (reference sequence). The junction had 6 bases not matched to a gene; V was cut back by 0 bases and J by 6 bases. There are 17 residues in the CDR3. The chain's CDR3 is CASSQDFWGQGAGELFF. The CDR3 coding sequence is TGTGCCAGCAGCCAAGATTTTTGGGGACAGGGGGCCGGGGAGCTGTTTTTT.

CDR3 in DNA: TGCGCCAGCAGCTTGGGGAGTTCCGATACGCAGTATTTT. Translated, it gives CASSLGSSDTQYF. The chain uses TRBV5-1 and TRBJ2-3; D gene uncertain. Per germline, CDR1 SGHRS and CDR2 YFSETQ. V lost 0 bases, J lost 6 bases, and 8 bases lay in between. The CDR3 is made up of 13 amino acids. Looking up the rest from reference TRBV5-1 and TRBJ2-3 gives the full variable domain: KAGVTQTPRYLIKTRGQQVTLSCSPISGHRSVSWYQQTPGQGLQFLFEYFSETQRNKGNFPGRFSGRQFSNSRSEMNVSTLELGDSALYLCASSLGSSDTQYFGPGTRLTVL.